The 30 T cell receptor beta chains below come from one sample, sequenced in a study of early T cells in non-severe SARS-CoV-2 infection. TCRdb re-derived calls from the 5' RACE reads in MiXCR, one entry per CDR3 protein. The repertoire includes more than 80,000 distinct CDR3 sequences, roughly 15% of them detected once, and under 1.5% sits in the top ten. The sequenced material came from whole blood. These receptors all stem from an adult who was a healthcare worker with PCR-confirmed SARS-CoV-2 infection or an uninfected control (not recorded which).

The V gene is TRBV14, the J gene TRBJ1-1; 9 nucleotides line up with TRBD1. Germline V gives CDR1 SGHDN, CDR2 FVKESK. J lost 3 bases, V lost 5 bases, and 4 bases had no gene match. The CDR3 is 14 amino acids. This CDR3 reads CASSLQGAYTEAFF. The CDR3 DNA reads TGTGCCAGCAGCTTACAGGGGGCTTACACTGAAGCTTTCTTT.

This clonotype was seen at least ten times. CDR3 nucleotides: TGTGCCAGCAGCCGCGCCCTGACAGGGGCCCAAGAGACCCAGTACTTC. Protein: CASSRALTGAQETQYF. This chain links TRBV3-1 with TRBJ2-5; 8 bases map to TRBD1. The CDR3 has 16 residues. Germline-derived CDR1 and CDR2 are LGHDT and YNNKEL (reference sequence). With V trimmed by 4 bases and J by 1 base, 8 bases remained unmatched.

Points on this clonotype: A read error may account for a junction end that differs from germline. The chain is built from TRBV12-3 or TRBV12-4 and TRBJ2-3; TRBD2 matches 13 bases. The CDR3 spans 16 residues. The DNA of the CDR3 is TGTACCAGCAGTCGGACTAGCGGGGGCCCCACAGATACGCAGTATTTT. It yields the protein CTSSRTSGGPTDTQYF.

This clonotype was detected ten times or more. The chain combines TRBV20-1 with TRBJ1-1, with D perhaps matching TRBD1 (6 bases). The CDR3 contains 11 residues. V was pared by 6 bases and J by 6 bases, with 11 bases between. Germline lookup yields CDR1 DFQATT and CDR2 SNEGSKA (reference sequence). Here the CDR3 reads CSAGGLAEAFF. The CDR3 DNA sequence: TGCAGTGCCGGGGGGCTCGCTGAAGCTTTCTTT.

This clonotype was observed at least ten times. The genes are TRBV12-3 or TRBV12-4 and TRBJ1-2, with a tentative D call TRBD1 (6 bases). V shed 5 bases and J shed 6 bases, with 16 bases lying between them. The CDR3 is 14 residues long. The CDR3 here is CASSRLQGLDGYTF. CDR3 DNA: TGTGCCAGCAGTAGACTTCAGGGGTTGGATGGCTACACCTTC.

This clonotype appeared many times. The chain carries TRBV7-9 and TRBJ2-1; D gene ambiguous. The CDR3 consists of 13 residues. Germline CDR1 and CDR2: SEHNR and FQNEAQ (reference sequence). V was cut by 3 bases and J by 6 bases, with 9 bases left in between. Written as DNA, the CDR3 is TGTGCCAGCAGCTTCTCGGTCGGCAATGAGCAGTTCTTC. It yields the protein CASSFSVGNEQFF.

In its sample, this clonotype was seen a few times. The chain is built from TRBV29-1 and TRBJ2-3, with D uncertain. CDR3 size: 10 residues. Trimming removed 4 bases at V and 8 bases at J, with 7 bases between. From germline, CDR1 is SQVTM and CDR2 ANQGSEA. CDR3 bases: TGCAGCGTTGCCGAAGGTACGCAGTATTTT. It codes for CSVAEGTQYF.

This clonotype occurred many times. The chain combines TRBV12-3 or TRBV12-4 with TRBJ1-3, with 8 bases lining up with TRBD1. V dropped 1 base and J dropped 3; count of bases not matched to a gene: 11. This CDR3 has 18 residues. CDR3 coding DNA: TGTGCCAGCAGTTTAGTGACAGGGGCCTCATCACGTGGAAACACCATATATTTT. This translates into CASSLVTGASSRGNTIYF.

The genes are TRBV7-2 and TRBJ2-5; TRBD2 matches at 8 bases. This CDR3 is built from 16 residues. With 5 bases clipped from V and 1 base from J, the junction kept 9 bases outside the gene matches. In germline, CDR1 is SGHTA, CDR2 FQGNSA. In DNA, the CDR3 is TGTGCCAGCAGCCTCACCCCTAGCGGGCTCCAAGAGACCCAGTACTTC. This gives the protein CASSLTPSGLQETQYF.

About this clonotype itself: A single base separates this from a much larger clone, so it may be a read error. CDR3 amino acids: CVSSPPVFTGANYEQYF. For the CDR3, the DNA is TGTGTCAGCTCACCACCGGTTTTCACGGGGGCCAACTACGAGCAGTACTTC. V usage is TRBV18 and J usage is TRBJ2-7; D could derive from TRBD1 or TRBD2 (6 bases each). Germline-derived CDR1 and CDR2 are KGHSH and LQKENI. There are 17 residues in the CDR3.

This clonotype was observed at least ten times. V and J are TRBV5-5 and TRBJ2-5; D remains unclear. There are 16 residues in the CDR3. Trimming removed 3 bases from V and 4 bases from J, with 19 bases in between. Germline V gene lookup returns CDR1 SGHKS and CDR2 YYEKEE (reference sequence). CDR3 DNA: TGTGCCAGCAGCTCGGCCTCGCAAGGAAGAAGAGAGACCCAGTACTTC. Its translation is CASSSASQGRRETQYF.

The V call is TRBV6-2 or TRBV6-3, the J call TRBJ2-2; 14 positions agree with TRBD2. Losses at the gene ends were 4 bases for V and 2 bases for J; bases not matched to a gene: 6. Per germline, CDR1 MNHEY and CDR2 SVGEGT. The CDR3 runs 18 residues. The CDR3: CASSFKTSGGVNTGELFF. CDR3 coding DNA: TGTGCCAGCAGTTTCAAGACTAGCGGGGGGGTAAACACCGGGGAGCTGTTTTTT.

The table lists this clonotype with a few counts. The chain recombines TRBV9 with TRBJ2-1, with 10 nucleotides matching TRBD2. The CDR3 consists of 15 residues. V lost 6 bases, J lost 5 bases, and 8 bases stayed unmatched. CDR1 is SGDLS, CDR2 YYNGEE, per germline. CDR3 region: CASTAPSGGHNEQFF. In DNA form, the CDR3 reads TGTGCCAGCACCGCCCCTAGCGGGGGACACAATGAGCAGTTCTTC.

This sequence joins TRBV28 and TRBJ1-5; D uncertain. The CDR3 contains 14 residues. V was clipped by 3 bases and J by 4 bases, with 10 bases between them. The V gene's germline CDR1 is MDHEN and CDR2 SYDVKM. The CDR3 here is CASSFFAGNQPQHF. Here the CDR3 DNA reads TGTGCCAGCAGTTTCTTCGCGGGGAATCAGCCCCAGCATTTT.

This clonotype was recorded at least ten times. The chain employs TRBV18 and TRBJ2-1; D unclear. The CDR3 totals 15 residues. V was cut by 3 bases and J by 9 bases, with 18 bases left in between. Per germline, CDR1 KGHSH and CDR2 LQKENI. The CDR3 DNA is TGTGCCAGCTCACCCATCCCCCGGGCTCCGGGTGAGCAGTTCTTC. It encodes CASSPIPRAPGEQFF.

CDR3 in amino acids: CSVDPGRNEQFF. CDR3 nucleotides: TGCAGCGTTGATCCGGGAAGAAATGAGCAGTTCTTC. The chain carries TRBV29-1 and TRBJ2-1; maybe TRBD2 (5 bases). Trimming shortened V by 3 bases and J by 7 bases, and 10 bases separated the two germline ends. CDR3 length equals 12 residues. The germline V gene encodes CDR1 SQVTM and CDR2 ANQGSEA.

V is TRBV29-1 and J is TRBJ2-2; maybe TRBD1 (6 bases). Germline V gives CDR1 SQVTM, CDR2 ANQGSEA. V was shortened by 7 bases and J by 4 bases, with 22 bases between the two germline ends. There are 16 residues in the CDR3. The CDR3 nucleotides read TGCAGCGCCATTGCCGCCCGAGGGGGTGGCACCGGGGAGCTGTTTTTT. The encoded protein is CSAIAARGGGTGELFF.

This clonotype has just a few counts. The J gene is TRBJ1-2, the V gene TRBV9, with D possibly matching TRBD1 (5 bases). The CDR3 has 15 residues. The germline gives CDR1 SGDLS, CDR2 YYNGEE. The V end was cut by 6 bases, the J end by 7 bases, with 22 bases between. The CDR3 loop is CASTLAGTGEGGYTF. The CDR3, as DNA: TGTGCCAGCACCCTAGCCGGAACAGGTGAAGGTGGCTACACCTTC.

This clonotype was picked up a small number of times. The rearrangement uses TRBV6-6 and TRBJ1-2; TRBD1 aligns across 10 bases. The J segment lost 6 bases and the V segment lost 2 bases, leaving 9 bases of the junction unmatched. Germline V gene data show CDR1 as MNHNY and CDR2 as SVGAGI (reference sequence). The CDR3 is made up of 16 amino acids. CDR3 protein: CASSYAPGTGDDGYTF. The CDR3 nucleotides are TGTGCCAGCAGTTACGCCCCCGGGACAGGGGACGATGGCTACACCTTC.

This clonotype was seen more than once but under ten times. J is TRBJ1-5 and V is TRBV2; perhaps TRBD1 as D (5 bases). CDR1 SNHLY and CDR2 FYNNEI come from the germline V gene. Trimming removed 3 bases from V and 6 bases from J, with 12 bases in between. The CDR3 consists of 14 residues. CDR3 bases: TGTGCCAGCAGTGATTTTGGGGGAAGTCAGCCCCAGCATTTT. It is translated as CASSDFGGSQPQHF.

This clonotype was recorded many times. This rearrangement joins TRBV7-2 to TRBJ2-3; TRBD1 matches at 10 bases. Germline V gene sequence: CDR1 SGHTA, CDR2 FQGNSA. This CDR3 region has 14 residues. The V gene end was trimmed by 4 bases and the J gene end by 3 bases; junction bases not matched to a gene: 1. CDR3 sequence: CASSWGQGTDTQYF. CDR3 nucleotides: TGTGCCAGCAGCTGGGGACAGGGGACAGATACGCAGTATTTT. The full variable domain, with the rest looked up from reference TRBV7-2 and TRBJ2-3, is GAGVSQSPSNKVTEKGKDVELRCDPISGHTALYWYRQSLGQGLEFLIYFQGNSAPDKSGLPSDRFSAERTGGSVSTLTIQRTQQEDSAVYLCASSWGQGTDTQYFGPGTRLTVL.

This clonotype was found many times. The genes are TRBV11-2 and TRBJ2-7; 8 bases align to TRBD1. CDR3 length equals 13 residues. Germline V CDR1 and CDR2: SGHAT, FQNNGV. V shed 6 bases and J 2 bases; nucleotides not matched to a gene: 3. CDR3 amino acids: CASSSRGPYEQYF. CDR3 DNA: TGTGCCAGCAGTTCCAGGGGGCCCTACGAGCAGTACTTC.

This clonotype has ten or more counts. DNA for the CDR3: TGTGCCAGCAGGTTACCTATTGGCACTGAAGCTTTCTTT. Protein: CASRLPIGTEAFF. V is TRBV12-3 or TRBV12-4 and J is TRBJ1-1; D not resolved. CDR3 length equals 13 residues. The germline V and J ends were trimmed by 6 bases and 4 bases, with 12 bases remaining between them.

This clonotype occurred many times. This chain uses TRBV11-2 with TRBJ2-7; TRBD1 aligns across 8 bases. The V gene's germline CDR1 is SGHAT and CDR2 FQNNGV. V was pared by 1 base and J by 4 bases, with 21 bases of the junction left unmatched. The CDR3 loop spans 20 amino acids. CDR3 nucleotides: TGTGCCAGCAGCTTAGTGCGGGACAGGCGAGAGAGCGAAGCCGCATACGAGCAGTACTTC. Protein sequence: CASSLVRDRRESEAAYEQYF. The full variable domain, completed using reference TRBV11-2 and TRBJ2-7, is EAGVAQSPRYKIIEKRQSVAFWCNPISGHATLYWYQQILGQGPKLLIQFQNNGVVDDSQLPKDRFSAERLKGVDSTLKIQPAKLEDSAVYLCASSLVRDRRESEAAYEQYFGPGTRLTVT.

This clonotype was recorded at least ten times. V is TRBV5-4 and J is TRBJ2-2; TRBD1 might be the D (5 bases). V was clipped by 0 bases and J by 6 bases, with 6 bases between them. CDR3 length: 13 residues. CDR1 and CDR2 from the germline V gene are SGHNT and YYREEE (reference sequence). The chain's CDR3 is CASSLVGAGELFF. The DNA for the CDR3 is TGTGCCAGCAGCTTGGTAGGGGCCGGGGAGCTGTTTTTT.

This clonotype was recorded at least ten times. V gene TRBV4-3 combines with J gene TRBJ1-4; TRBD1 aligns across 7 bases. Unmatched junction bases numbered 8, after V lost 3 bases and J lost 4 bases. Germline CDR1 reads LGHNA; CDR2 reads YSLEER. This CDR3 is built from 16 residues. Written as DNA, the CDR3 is TGCGCCAGCAGCCAGGATGGGGGACAGATTAATGAAAAACTGTTTTTT. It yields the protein CASSQDGGQINEKLFF.

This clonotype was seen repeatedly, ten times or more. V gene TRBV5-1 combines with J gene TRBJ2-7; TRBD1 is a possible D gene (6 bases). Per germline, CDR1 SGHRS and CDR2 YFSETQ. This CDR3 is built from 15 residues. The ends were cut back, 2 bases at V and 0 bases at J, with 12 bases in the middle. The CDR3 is CASSFPRDNSYEQYF. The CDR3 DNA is TGCGCCAGCAGCTTTCCCCGGGACAACTCCTACGAGCAGTACTTC.

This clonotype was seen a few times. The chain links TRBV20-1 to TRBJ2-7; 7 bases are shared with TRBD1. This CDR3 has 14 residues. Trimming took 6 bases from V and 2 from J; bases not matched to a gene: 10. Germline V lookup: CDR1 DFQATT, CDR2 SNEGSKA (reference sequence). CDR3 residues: CSASAAGTAYEQYF. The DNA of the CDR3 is TGCAGTGCAAGCGCCGCCGGGACAGCCTACGAGCAGTACTTC.

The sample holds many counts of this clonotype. CDR3 sequence reads: CASSFGTPRPDNEQFF. CDR3 DNA: TGTGCCAGCAGCTTCGGGACTCCTCGACCGGACAATGAGCAGTTCTTC. The chain has TRBV5-4 and TRBJ2-1; possible D gene TRBD2, 6 bases. CDR3 length equals 16 residues. The ends were cut back, 2 bases at V and 5 bases at J, with 17 bases in the middle. Germline V gives CDR1 SGHNT, CDR2 YYREEE (reference sequence).

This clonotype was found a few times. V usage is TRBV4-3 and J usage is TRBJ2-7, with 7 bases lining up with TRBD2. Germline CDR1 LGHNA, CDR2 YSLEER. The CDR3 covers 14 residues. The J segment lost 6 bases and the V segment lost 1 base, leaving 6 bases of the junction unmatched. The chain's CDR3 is CASSQVAGVGEQYF. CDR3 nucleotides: TGCGCCAGCAGCCAAGTTGCGGGGGTAGGCGAGCAGTACTTC.